This record covers a single T cell receptor beta chain. The sample comes from a study of blood T cell repertoires in COVID-19. The table came from immunoSEQ multiplex PCR; TCRdb's copy has only in-frame clones and leaves some out. Altogether about 56,000 clones are present, approximately 89% being singletons, with the ten largest covering around 40%. The germline V gene has CDR1 ENHRY and CDR2 SYGVKD. V shed 3 bases, J shed 4 bases, and the junction held 3 bases outside the gene matches. This CDR3 contains 14 residues. The Seattle patients, enrolled during active infection, were followed longitudinally.

The sample comprised peripheral blood. The rearrangement links TRBV10-3 to TRBJ1-5, with TRBD1 matching over 7 bases. This clonotype was obtained from a woman aged 60-75 years with COVID-19, enrolled during active disease. In DNA form, the CDR3 reads TGTGCCATCAGTGACTCGACAGGGAATCAGCCCCAGCATTTT. Its translation is CAISDSTGNQPQHF.